The source of this T cell receptor beta chain is a study of shared clonotypes between healthy human individuals. The repertoire was sequenced with immunoSEQ multiplex PCR; TCRdb's copy has only in-frame clones and lacks some. This table has 900,000 to 1,200,000 clones, approximately 80% appearing once. The CDR3 is 16 amino acids. Germline-derived CDR1 and CDR2 are MNHNY and SVGAGI (reference sequence). After removal of 7 bases from V and 4 bases from J, the junction contained 13 bases not matched to a gene. Each sample came from a Caucasian adult donor living in Nashville, Tennessee. The V and J genes are TRBV6-6 and TRBJ1-5, with 7 bases that match TRBD1. Sequencing was carried out using memory CD4+ T cells from PBMCs. Subset meaning: CD45RA-negative fraction. The sequence derives from a man younger than 30 in good health. Some clones in this sample may be carry-over from other donors' samples. CDR3 in DNA: TGTGCCAGCAAAAAGGGGGGACAGCTCATAAATCAGCCCCAGCATTTT. This gives the protein CASKKGGQLINQPQHF.